The 11 T cell receptor beta chains reported below all come from one sample, sequenced in a study of PD-1 blockade in mismatch repair-deficient tumors (dated by TCRdb to 2016 to 2017). Library prep was done by the immunoSEQ multiplex PCR assay. TCRdb mirrors the immuneACCESS table, restricted to in-frame sequences. Some clones are absent from its copies; in checked studies, under half trace to an unresolved V gene, and the reason for the others is unknown. The sample table holds 90,000 to 130,000 clones, of which approximately 80% were seen once. Approximately 4.7% of the sample is taken by the ten largest. Sequencing was performed on peripheral blood, taken approximately 14 months after starting pembrolizumab. All receptors come from an adult with mismatch repair-deficient cancer.

The CDR3 reads CASSLEHNEQFF. The DNA of the CDR3 is TGCGCCAGCAGCTTGGAACACAATGAGCAGTTCTTC. The chain is built from TRBV5-1 and TRBJ2-1; no clear D. CDR1 is SGHRS and CDR2 is YFSETQ in the germline V gene. CDR3 length equals 12 residues. Trimming took 0 bases from V and 5 from J, leaving 3 bases between them.

The V call is TRBV29-1, the J call TRBJ2-7, with a possible D match to TRBD2 (6 bases). The CDR3 consists of 13 residues. Deletions cut 7 bases from V and 0 bases from J, with 13 bases between. The germline V gene encodes CDR1 SQVTM and CDR2 ANQGSEA. CDR3 protein: CSGWDSSSYEQYF. CDR3 nucleotide sequence: TGCAGCGGTTGGGACTCCTCCTCCTACGAGCAGTACTTC.

This rearrangement joins TRBV7-2 to TRBJ1-1; no definite D call. This CDR3 comprises 12 residues. Trimming took off 1 base at V and 6 bases at J, with 6 bases between the two ends. Germline V gives CDR1 SGHTA, CDR2 FQGNSA. This CDR3 is CASSLGSAEAFF. CDR3 sequence (DNA): TGTGCCAGCAGCTTAGGCTCCGCTGAAGCTTTCTTT.

The chain joins TRBV6-5 to TRBJ1-1; the D is unclear. Trimming pared 6 bases from V and 4 bases from J, leaving 12 bases between. The CDR3 runs to 13 residues. From germline, CDR1 is MNHEY and CDR2 SVGAGI. CDR3 sequence: CASSLGWGTEAFF. DNA of the CDR3: TGTGCCAGCAGCCTGGGGTGGGGCACTGAAGCTTTCTTT.

This chain uses TRBV28 with TRBJ1-5; a weak D match, TRBD1 (6 bases). The length of the CDR3 is 14 residues. The V and J ends lost 4 bases and 5 bases respectively, with 12 bases between them. Germline CDR1 is MDHEN and CDR2 is SYDVKM. In DNA, the CDR3 is TGTGCCAGCAGTTACCGGGACACTCATCAGCCCCAGCATTTT. Translated, it gives CASSYRDTHQPQHF.

The rearrangement links TRBV4-3 to TRBJ2-3; D is unclear. This CDR3 is 14 amino acids long. Germline loops: CDR1 LGHNA, CDR2 YSLEER. V shed 8 bases and J shed 0 bases, with 12 bases lying between them. Here the CDR3 DNA reads TGCGCCAGCGGAAAAGGGCGGAGCACAGATACGCAGTATTTT. Its translation is CASGKGRSTDTQYF.

This clone showed up just once. At one end, the junction sequence differs from germline, possibly due to a read error. The rearrangement links TRBV5-1 to TRBJ1-2; no clear D. The CDR3 loop spans 14 amino acids. Germline CDR1 reads SGHRS; CDR2 reads YFSETQ. The CDR3 coding sequence is TGTGCCAGCAGCTTGTCCGATTCCAACTATGGCTACACCTTC. Protein sequence: CASSLSDSNYGYTF.

The CDR3 DNA reads TGTGCTAGTGGTTTGGTACTGTCGGGGGGTAATGAAAAACTGTTTTTT. This sequence encodes CASGLVLSGGNEKLFF. This chain connects TRBV12-5 to TRBJ1-4, with D possibly TRBD1 on 5 matching bases. The CDR3 is made up of 16 amino acids. Trimming shortened V by 0 bases and J by 4 bases, and 12 bases separated the two germline ends. Germline CDR1 and CDR2: LGHNT and FRNRAP.

The genes are TRBV7-2 and TRBJ1-1; tentatively, D is TRBD1 (6 bases). The CDR3 totals 14 residues. Per the germline V gene, CDR1 is SGHTA and CDR2 is FQGNSA. Trimming pared 2 bases from V and 10 bases from J, leaving 17 bases between. The CDR3 DNA is TGTGCCAGCAGCTTAAATAGGGGGGTTGGTCCAGCTTTCTTT. It codes for CASSLNRGVGPAFF. The variable domain in full, completed from reference TRBV7-2 and TRBJ1-1, reads GAGVSQSPSNKVTEKGKDVELRCDPISGHTALYWYRQSLGQGLEFLIYFQGNSAPDKSGLPSDRFSAERTGGSVSTLTIQRTQQEDSAVYLCASSLNRGVGPAFFGQGTRLTVV.

This chain uses TRBV27 with TRBJ1-2, with 9 nucleotides matching TRBD1. V dropped 5 bases and J dropped 8; count of bases not matched to a gene: 6. Germline loops: CDR1 MNHEY, CDR2 SMNVEV (reference sequence). CDR3 length: 13 amino acids. The CDR3 sequence: CASSEGQGRGYTF. Here the CDR3 DNA reads TGTGCCAGCAGTGAGGGACAGGGACGCGGCTACACCTTC.

The rearrangement links TRBV6-4 to TRBJ2-2; possibly TRBD1 for D (6 bases). From germline, CDR1 is MRHNA and CDR2 SNTAGT. V was cut by 3 bases and J by 6 bases, with 20 bases left in between. The CDR3 runs to 17 residues. The CDR3 region is CASSEFAGTLRAGELFF. The CDR3 region has the DNA TGTGCCAGCAGTGAGTTCGCCGGGACATTAAGGGCCGGGGAGCTGTTTTTT.